The 10 T cell receptor beta chains reported below all come from one sample, sequenced in a study of shared clonotypes between healthy human individuals. Using immunoSEQ multiplex PCR, the repertoire was profiled, and TCRdb retains in-frame clones only, with some absent. The sample has 400,000 or so clones, 90% to 98% seen once. The sequencing input was memory CD8+ T cells sorted from blood. Described subset: CD45RO+ cells pooled with CCR7-negative TemRA cells. All receptors derive from a man under 40 in good health.

This clone showed up just once. V usage is TRBV15 and J usage is TRBJ2-2, with TRBD2 identical over 10 bases. Per the germline V gene, CDR1 is LNHNV and CDR2 is YYDKDF (reference sequence). The CDR3 length is 17 residues. J lost 0 bases, V lost 4 bases, and 5 bases had no gene match. The CDR3 bases are TGTGCCACCAGCACCTCAGGACTAGCGGCGAACACCGGGGAGCTGTTTTTT. It codes for CATSTSGLAANTGELFF.

The chain couples TRBV2 to TRBJ1-1; no clear D. The CDR3 extends over 12 amino acids. Germline lookup yields CDR1 SNHLY and CDR2 FYNNEI. V was shortened by 8 bases and J by 1 base, with 8 bases between the two germline ends. The DNA of the CDR3 is TGTGCCAGCCGACAAACGAACACTGAAGCTTTCTTT. Translated: CASRQTNTEAFF.

V is TRBV4-2 and J is TRBJ2-4, with D possibly being TRBD2 (6 bases). Germline CDR1 LGHNA, CDR2 YNFKEQ. V gave up 4 bases and J gave up 0 bases, with 13 bases separating them. The CDR3 consists of 16 residues. The CDR3: CASSPRLVLAKNIQYF. CDR3 bases: TGTGCCAGCAGCCCGAGACTAGTTCTAGCCAAAAACATTCAGTACTTC.

The CDR3 protein is CATQRGATGELFF. The CDR3 DNA follows: TGTGCCACCCAGCGGGGGGCTACCGGGGAGCTGTTTTTT. The chain combines TRBV2 with TRBJ2-2; 9 bases match TRBD2. V lost 10 bases to trimming and J lost 5 bases; unmatched junction nucleotides: 5. Looked up from germline, CDR1 is SNHLY and CDR2 is FYNNEI. The CDR3 consists of 13 residues.

The genes are TRBV10-3 and TRBJ1-5, with D unclear. With 2 bases removed from V and 1 base from J, the gap between germline ends came to 3 bases. Per the germline V gene, CDR1 is ENHRY and CDR2 is SYGVKD. This CDR3 is 13 amino acids long. Written as DNA, the CDR3 is TGTGCCATCAGTGAGGGGAGCAATCAGCCCCAGCATTTT. Translation gives CAISEGSNQPQHF.

This sequence joins TRBV28 and TRBJ2-2; 8 nucleotides match TRBD1. Germline loops: CDR1 MDHEN, CDR2 SYDVKM. The CDR3 is 14 residues long. With 10 bases clipped from V and 4 bases from J, the junction kept 8 bases outside the gene matches. Here the CDR3 DNA reads TGTGCCACCGAGCCGGGACAGGCCACCGGGGAGCTGTTTTTT. Translated: CATEPGQATGELFF.

The chain combines TRBV4-1 with TRBJ2-1; tentatively, D is TRBD1 or TRBD2 (5 bases each). The CDR3 extends over 16 amino acids. The V and J ends lost 6 bases and 2 bases respectively, with 17 bases between them. Germline assignment: CDR1 MGHRA and CDR2 YSYEKL. CDR3 in DNA: TGCGCCAGCAGGCCTTACGGTTGGGGGACCTACAATGAGCAGTTCTTC. Translated: CASRPYGWGTYNEQFF.

Only one count was recorded for this clone. The chain carries TRBV10-3 and TRBJ2-1; no clear D. The CDR3 is 15 residues long. V was pared by 0 bases and J by 6 bases, with 12 bases between. The germline V gene has CDR1 ENHRY and CDR2 SYGVKD. The CDR3 bases are TGTGCCATCAGTGAGTCGACGGGCCCCAGCAATGAGCAGTTCTTC. Translating gives CAISESTGPSNEQFF.

This chain connects TRBV4-2 to TRBJ2-3; 9 nucleotides line up with TRBD2. The CDR3 is 16 residues long. Germline V gene data show CDR1 as LGHNA and CDR2 as YNFKEQ. The V and J ends lost 2 bases and 2 bases, in that order; junction bases with no gene match: 5. The CDR3 DNA is TGTGCCAGCAGCCAACGGACTAGCGAGGACACAGATACGCAGTATTTT. Residues: CASSQRTSEDTDTQYF.

Comments on this clone: Other nucleotide sequences from this sample produce the same CDR3. This chain uses TRBV28 with TRBJ2-3; 8 bases match TRBD2. V was clipped by 2 bases and J by 6 bases; unmatched bases: 4. This CDR3 has 14 amino acids. The germline CDR1 and CDR2 sequences are MDHEN and SYDVKM. CDR3: CASSLAGGTDTQYF. The CDR3 DNA follows: TGTGCCAGCAGTTTAGCGGGAGGAACCGATACGCAGTATTTT.